One and the same sample provided the 7 T cell receptor beta chains below, sequenced in a study of blood T cell repertoires in COVID-19. Some clones are missing from TCRdb's copy, which holds only in-frame ones; the method was immunoSEQ multiplex PCR. Of roughly 160,000 clones in the sample, roughly 93% were seen once. Sample: peripheral blood. The receptors were gathered from a man aged 18-30 years with acute or convalescent COVID-19.

The chain employs TRBV18 and TRBJ2-5; unclear D gene. The CDR3 extends over 12 amino acids. Germline loops: CDR1 KGHSH, CDR2 LQKENI. Trimming removed 5 bases from V and 5 bases from J, with 9 bases in between. The CDR3 reads CASSYDGETQYF. The CDR3 DNA reads as TGTGCCAGCTCATATGACGGGGAGACCCAGTACTTC.

This chain connects TRBV7-6 to TRBJ1-5; 11 nucleotides match TRBD1. The CDR3 consists of 15 residues. The V segment lost 5 bases and the J segment 4 bases; nucleotides outside the gene matches: 4. Germline V gene lookup returns CDR1 SGHVS and CDR2 FNYEAQ. CDR3 sequence (DNA): TGTGCCAGCAGCGAGGGGACAGGGGGTAATCAGCCCCAGCATTTT. Translating gives CASSEGTGGNQPQHF.

V is TRBV2 and J is TRBJ1-1; 7 bases are shared with TRBD1. Germline CDR1 is SNHLY and CDR2 is FYNNEI. This CDR3 region has 13 residues. V was clipped by 7 bases and J by 3 bases; unmatched bases: 5. The chain's CDR3 is CASTRDSHTEAFF. The CDR3 DNA reads as TGTGCCAGCACACGGGACAGCCACACTGAAGCTTTCTTT. Full variable domain (outside the CDR3, taken from reference TRBV2 and TRBJ1-1): EPEVTQTPSHQVTQMGQEVILRCVPISNHLYFYWYRQILGQKVEFLVSFYNNEISEKSEIFDDQFSVERPDGSNFTLKIRSTKLEDSAMYFCASTRDSHTEAFFGQGTRLTVV.

This clone showed up just a few times. This rearrangement joins TRBV5-6 to TRBJ2-7; 8 nucleotides line up with TRBD1. In germline, CDR1 is SGHDT, CDR2 YYEEEE. J lost 3 bases, V lost 3 bases, and 5 bases had no gene match. The CDR3 length is 14 residues. CDR3 sequence reads: CASSSDRVYYEQYF. The DNA for the CDR3 is TGTGCCAGCAGCTCGGACAGGGTATACTACGAGCAGTACTTC.

This chain joins TRBV7-6 and TRBJ1-5; perhaps TRBD1 as D (6 bases). Trimming left V 5 bases short and J 0 bases short, with 14 bases between. Germline CDR1 reads SGHVS; CDR2 reads FNYEAQ. The CDR3 has 16 amino acids. Here the CDR3 DNA reads TGTGCCAGCAGCCCAATAGGGGGAAATAGCAATCAGCCCCAGCATTTT. Protein sequence: CASSPIGGNSNQPQHF.

The rearrangement uses TRBV23-1 and TRBJ1-5; D is undetermined. TRBV23-1 is identified as an open reading frame with a role that is uncertain. The ends were cut back, 3 bases at V and 4 bases at J, with 13 bases in the middle. This CDR3 spans 15 amino acids. CDR3 DNA: TGCGCCAGCAGTCACCAAGGAGCCTTTAATCAGCCCCAGCATTTT. It codes for CASSHQGAFNQPQHF.

This clone was seen a single time. The gene calls are TRBV2 and TRBJ1-4, with no clear D. CDR1 is SNHLY, CDR2 FYNNEI, per germline. CDR3 length: 15 residues. The ends were cut back, 2 bases at V and 3 bases at J, with 10 bases in the middle. Here the CDR3 reads CASSESLGSNEKLFF. In nucleotides, the CDR3 is TGTGCCAGCAGTGAATCCCTGGGCTCTAATGAAAAACTGTTTTTT.